Below, one T cell receptor beta chain is given with its context. What it binds is not known. The data belong to a study of cytomegalovirus exposure and HLA in healthy donors. Study-level results: In vitro, a few CMV-associated chains proved specific for CMV antigens. In an earlier analysis, productive rearrangement rates for most beta V segments clustered near 87% or 30%.

The PCR was carried out with 60 Vbeta primers and 13 Jbeta primers. Some clones are missing from TCRdb's copy, which holds only in-frame ones; the method was immunoSEQ multiplex PCR. The sample holds approximately 110,000 clones, roughly 15% seen once. Trimming removed 4 bases at V and 0 bases at J, with 10 bases between. The CDR3 is 13 amino acids. The germline gives CDR1 SQVTM, CDR2 ANQGSEA. Sequencing was carried out using PBMCs. The rearrangement joins TRBV29-1 to TRBJ2-7; a possible D gene is TRBD2 (6 bases). This clonotype was sampled from a female donor in good health and CMV-seronegative. Here the CDR3 DNA reads TGCAGCGTTGTGGGGGGATACTCCTACGAGCAGTACTTC. Translated: CSVVGGYSYEQYF.